This T cell receptor beta chain was identified during a study of blood T cell repertoires in COVID-19. Data came from immunoSEQ multiplex PCR; TCRdb stores just in-frame clones and leaves some out. The sample has under 300,000 clones, approximately 85% seen once. V was cut by 0 bases and J by 2 bases, with 10 bases left in between. This CDR3 has 15 amino acids. Germline-derived CDR1 and CDR2 are SGHKS and YYEKEE (reference sequence). J is TRBJ2-3 and V is TRBV5-5; no reliable D call. Sequenced material: peripheral blood. This TCR came from a woman in her sixties or seventies with acute or convalescent COVID-19. The CDR3 region has the DNA TGTGCCAGCAGCTTGGTAGTAGTCTCCACAGATACGCAGTATTTT. Residues: CASSLVVVSTDTQYF.